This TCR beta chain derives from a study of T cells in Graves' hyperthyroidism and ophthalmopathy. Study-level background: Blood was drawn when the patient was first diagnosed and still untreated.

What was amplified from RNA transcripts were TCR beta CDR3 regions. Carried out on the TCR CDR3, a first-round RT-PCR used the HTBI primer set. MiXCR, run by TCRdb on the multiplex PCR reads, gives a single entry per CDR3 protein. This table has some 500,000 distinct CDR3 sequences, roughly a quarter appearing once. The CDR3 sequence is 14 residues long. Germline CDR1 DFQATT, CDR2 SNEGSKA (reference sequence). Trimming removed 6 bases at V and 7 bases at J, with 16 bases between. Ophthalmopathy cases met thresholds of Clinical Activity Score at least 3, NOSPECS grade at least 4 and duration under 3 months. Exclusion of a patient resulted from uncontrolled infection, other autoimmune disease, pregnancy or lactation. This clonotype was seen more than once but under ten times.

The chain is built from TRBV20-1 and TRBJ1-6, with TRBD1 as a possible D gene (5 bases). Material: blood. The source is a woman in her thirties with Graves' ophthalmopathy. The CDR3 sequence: CSAEPDGANSPLHF. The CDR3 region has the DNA TGCAGTGCGGAGCCGGACGGGGCAAATTCACCCCTCCACTTT.